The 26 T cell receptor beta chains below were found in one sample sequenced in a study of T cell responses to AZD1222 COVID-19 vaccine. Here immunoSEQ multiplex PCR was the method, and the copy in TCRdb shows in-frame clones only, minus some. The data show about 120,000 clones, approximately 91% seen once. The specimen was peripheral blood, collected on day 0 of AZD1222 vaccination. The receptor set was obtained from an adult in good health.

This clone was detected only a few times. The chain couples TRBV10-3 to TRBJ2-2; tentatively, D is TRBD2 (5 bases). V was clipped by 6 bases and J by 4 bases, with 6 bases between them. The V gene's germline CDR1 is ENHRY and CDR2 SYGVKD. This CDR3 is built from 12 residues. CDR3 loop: CAISLATGELFF. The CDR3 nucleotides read TGTGCCATCAGCCTAGCCACCGGGGAGCTGTTTTTT.

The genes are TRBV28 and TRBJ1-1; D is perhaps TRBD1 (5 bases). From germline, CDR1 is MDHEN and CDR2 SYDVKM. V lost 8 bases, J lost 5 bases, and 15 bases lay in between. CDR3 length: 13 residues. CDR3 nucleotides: TGTGCCAGCGGGGCGGGGGGAGGAACTGAAGCTTTCTTT. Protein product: CASGAGGGTEAFF.

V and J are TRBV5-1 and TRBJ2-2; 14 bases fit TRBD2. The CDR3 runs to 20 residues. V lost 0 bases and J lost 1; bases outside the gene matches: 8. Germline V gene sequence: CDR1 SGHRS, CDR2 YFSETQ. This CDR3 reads CASSLAPLGLAGGNTGELFF. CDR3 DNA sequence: TGCGCCAGCAGCTTGGCCCCCCTCGGACTAGCGGGAGGGAACACCGGGGAGCTGTTTTTT.

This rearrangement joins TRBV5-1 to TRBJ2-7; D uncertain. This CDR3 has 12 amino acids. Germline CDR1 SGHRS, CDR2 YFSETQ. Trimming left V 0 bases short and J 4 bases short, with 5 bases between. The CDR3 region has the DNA TGCGCCAGCAGCTTGGTGGAGTACGAGCAGTACTTC. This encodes CASSLVEYEQYF. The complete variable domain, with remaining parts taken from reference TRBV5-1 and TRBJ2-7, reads KAGVTQTPRYLIKTRGQQVTLSCSPISGHRSVSWYQQTPGQGLQFLFEYFSETQRNKGNFPGRFSGRQFSNSRSEMNVSTLELGDSALYLCASSLVEYEQYFGPGTRLTVT.

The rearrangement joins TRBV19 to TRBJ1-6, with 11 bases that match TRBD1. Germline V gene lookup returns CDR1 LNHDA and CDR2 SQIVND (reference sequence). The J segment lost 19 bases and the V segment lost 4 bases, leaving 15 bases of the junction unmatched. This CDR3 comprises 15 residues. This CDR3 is CASSTTTGTGGLRHF. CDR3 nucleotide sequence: TGTGCCAGTAGTACAACTACCGGGACAGGGGGATTGAGGCACTTT.

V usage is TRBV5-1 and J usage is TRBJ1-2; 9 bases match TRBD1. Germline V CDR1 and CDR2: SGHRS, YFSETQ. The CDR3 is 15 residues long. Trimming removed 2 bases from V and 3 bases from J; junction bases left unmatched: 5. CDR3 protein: CASSFGTGWDYGYTF. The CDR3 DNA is TGCGCCAGCAGCTTTGGGACAGGGTGGGACTATGGCTACACCTTC.

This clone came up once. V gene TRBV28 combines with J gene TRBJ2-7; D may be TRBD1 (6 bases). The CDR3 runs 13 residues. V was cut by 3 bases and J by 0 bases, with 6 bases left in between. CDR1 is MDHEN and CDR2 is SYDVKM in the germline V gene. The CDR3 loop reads CASSFRGSYEQYF. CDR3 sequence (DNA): TGTGCCAGCAGTTTCAGGGGCTCCTACGAGCAGTACTTC. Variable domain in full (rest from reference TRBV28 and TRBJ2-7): DVKVTQSSRYLVKRTGEKVFLECVQDMDHENMFWYRQDPGLGLRLIYFSYDVKMKEKGDIPEGYSVSREKKERFSLILESASTNQTSMYLCASSFRGSYEQYFGPGTRLTVT.

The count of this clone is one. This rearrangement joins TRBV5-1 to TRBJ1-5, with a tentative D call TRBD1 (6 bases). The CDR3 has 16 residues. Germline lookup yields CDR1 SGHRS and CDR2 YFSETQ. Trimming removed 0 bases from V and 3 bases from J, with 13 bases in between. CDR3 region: CASSLGTGGPNQPQHF. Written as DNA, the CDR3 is TGCGCCAGCAGCTTGGGAACCGGGGGCCCCAATCAGCCCCAGCATTTT.

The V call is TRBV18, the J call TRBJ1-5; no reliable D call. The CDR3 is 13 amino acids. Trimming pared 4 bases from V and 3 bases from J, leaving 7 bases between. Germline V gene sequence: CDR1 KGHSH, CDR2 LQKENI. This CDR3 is CASSRDTNQPQHF. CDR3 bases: TGTGCCAGCTCACGCGACACCAATCAGCCCCAGCATTTT.

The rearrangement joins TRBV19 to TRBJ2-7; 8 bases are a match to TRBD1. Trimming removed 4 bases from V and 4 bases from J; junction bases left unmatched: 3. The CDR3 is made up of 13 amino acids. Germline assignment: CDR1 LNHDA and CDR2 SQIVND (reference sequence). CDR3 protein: CASSTGGGYEQYF. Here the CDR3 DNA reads TGTGCCAGTAGTACAGGGGGCGGATACGAGCAGTACTTC.

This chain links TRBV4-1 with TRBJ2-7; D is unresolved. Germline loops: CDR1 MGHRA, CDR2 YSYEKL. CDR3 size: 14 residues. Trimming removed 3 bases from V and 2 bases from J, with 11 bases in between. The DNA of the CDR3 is TGCGCCAGCAGCCACCCTAAGGCACCCTACGAGCAGTACTTC. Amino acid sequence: CASSHPKAPYEQYF.

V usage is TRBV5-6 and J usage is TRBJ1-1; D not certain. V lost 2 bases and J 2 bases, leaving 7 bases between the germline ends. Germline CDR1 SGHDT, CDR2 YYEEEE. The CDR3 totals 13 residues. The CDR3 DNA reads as TGTGCCAGCAGCTTCTATCTTAACACTGAAGCTTTCTTT. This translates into CASSFYLNTEAFF.

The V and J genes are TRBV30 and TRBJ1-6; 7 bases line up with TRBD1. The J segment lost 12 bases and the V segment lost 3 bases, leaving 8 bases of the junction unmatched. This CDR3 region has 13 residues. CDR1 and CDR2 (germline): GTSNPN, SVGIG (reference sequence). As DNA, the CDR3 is TGTGCCTGGAGCTATATCCCAGGGGGACCCCTCCACTTT. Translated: CAWSYIPGGPLHF.

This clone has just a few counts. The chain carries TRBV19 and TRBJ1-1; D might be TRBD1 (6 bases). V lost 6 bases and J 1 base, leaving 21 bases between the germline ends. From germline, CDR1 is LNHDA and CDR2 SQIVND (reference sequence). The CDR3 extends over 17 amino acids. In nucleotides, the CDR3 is TGTGCCAGTAGGGCTTTTCGAGCGGGGGCGGGGAACACTGAAGCTTTCTTT. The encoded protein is CASRAFRAGAGNTEAFF.

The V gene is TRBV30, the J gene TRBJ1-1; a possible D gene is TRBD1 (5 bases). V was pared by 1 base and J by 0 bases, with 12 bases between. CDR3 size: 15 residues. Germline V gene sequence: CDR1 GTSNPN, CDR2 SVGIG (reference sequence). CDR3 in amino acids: CAWSDAGTVNTEAFF. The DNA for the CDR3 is TGTGCCTGGAGTGACGCCGGGACGGTGAACACTGAAGCTTTCTTT.

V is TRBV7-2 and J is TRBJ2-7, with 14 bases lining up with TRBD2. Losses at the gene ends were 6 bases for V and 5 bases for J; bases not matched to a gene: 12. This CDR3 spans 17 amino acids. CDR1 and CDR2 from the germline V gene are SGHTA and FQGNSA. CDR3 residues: CASSAGLAGGGRNEQYF. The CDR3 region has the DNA TGTGCCAGCAGTGCCGGACTAGCGGGAGGAGGTAGAAACGAGCAGTACTTC.

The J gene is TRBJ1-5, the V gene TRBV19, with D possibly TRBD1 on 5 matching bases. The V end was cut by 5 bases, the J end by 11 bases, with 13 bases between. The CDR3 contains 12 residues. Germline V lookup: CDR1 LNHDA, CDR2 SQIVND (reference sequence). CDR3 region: CASSFQGAAQHF. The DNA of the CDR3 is TGTGCCAGTAGTTTCCAAGGGGCGGCCCAGCATTTT.

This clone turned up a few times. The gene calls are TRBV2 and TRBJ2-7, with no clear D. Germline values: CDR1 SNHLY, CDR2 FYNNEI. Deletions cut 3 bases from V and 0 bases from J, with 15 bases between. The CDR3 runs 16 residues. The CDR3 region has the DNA TGTGCCAGCAGTGACCCTGGTCTCACCGGCTCCTACGAGCAGTACTTC. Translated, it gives CASSDPGLTGSYEQYF.

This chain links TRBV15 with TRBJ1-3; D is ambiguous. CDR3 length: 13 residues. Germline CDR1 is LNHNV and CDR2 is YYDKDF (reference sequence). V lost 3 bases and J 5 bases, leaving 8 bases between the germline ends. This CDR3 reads CATSSENRNTIYF. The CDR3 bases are TGTGCCACCAGCAGCGAGAATAGAAACACCATATATTTT.

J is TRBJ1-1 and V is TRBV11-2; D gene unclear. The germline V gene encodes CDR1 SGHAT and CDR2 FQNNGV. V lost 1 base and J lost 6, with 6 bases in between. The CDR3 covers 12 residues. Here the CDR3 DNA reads TGTGCCAGCAGCTTAGCTGGCGCTGAAGCTTTCTTT. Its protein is CASSLAGAEAFF.

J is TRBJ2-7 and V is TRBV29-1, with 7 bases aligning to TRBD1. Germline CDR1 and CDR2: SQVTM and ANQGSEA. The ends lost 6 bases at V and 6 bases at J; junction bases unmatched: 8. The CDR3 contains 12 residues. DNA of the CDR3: TGCAGCGTCGGACAGGTCTTCGGCGAGCAGTACTTC. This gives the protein CSVGQVFGEQYF.

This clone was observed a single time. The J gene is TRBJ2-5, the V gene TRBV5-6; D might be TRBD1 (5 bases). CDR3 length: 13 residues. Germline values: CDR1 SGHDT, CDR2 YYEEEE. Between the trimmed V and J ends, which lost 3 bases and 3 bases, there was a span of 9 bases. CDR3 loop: CASSSFREETQYF. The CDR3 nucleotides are TGTGCCAGCAGCTCTTTCAGGGAAGAGACCCAGTACTTC.

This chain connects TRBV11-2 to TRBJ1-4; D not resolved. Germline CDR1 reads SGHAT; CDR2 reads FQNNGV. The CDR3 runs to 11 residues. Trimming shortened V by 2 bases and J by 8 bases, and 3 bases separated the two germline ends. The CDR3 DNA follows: TGTGCCAGCAGCTTATGGGAAAAACTGTTTTTT. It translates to CASSLWEKLFF.

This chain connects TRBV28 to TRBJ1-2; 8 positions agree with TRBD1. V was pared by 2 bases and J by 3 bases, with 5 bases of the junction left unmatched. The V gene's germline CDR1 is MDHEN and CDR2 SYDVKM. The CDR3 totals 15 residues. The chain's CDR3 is CASSLRAGGHYGYTF. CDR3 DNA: TGTGCCAGCAGTTTACGGGCAGGGGGCCACTATGGCTACACCTTC.

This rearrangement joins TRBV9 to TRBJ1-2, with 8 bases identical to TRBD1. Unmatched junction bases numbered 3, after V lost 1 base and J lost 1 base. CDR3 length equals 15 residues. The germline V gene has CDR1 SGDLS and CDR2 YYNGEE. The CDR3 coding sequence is TGTGCCAGCAGCGTACAGGGGGCGTTTAACTATGGCTACACCTTC. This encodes CASSVQGAFNYGYTF.

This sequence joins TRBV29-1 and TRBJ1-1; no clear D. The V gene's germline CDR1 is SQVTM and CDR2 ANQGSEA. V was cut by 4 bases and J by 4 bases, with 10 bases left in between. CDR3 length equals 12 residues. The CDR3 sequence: CSVALGGTEAFF. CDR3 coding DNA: TGCAGCGTTGCTCTGGGAGGCACTGAAGCTTTCTTT.